These 21 T cell receptor beta chains share one sample of origin, sequenced in a study of blood T cell repertoires in COVID-19. TCRdb's table, derived via immunoSEQ multiplex PCR, lists solely in-frame clones and lacks some. The profile shows 350,000 to 400,000 clones, approximately 90% of them singletons. Source material: PBMCs or T cells enriched from blood (not recorded which). These receptors were taken from a woman in her forties who had been exposed to COVID-19.

This rearrangement joins TRBV2 to TRBJ1-3; a possible D gene is TRBD1 (6 bases). Germline CDR1 reads SNHLY; CDR2 reads FYNNEI. Trimming took 6 bases from V and 4 from J, leaving 16 bases between them. The CDR3 covers 15 residues. This chain's CDR3 is CASSQTGTTGNTIYF. CDR3 sequence (DNA): TGTGCCAGCAGCCAAACCGGGACAACAGGAAACACCATATATTTT.

The CDR3 DNA reads TGTGCCAGCAGCGCAGGACAGGGGAACTATGGCTACACCTTC. Translated: CASSAGQGNYGYTF. This rearrangement joins TRBV9 to TRBJ1-2; 9 bases match TRBD1. Germline-derived CDR1 and CDR2 are SGDLS and YYNGEE. J was trimmed by 2 bases and V by 3 bases; bases with no gene match: 2. This CDR3 contains 14 residues.

The chain couples TRBV12-3 or TRBV12-4 to TRBJ2-2; D possibly corresponds to TRBD1 (6 bases). The CDR3 spans 12 residues. Trimming removed 4 bases at V and 8 bases at J, with 8 bases between. Here the CDR3 reads CASSYRVGELFF. CDR3 bases: TGTGCCAGCAGTTACAGGGTTGGGGAGCTGTTTTTT.

This chain joins TRBV6-5 and TRBJ1-3; D possibly corresponds to TRBD1 (6 bases). The length of the CDR3 is 15 residues. Deletions cut 2 bases from V and 2 bases from J, with 10 bases between. Germline V lookup: CDR1 MNHEY, CDR2 SVGAGI. In DNA form, the CDR3 reads TGTGCCAGCAGTTACATGGGGGCCCCTGGAAACACCATATATTTT. It yields the protein CASSYMGAPGNTIYF.

J is TRBJ1-2 and V is TRBV30, with 7 positions matching TRBD1. The CDR3 runs 15 residues. Losses at the gene ends were 0 bases for V and 8 bases for J; bases not matched to a gene: 12. Per germline, CDR1 GTSNPN and CDR2 SVGIG (reference sequence). Here the CDR3 reads CAWSVLPNNRGGYTF. In DNA, the CDR3 is TGTGCCTGGAGTGTACTCCCCAACAACAGGGGAGGCTACACCTTC.

The V gene is TRBV7-8, the J gene TRBJ1-2; 10 bases fit TRBD1. The ends lost 4 bases at V and 5 bases at J; junction bases unmatched: 1. This CDR3 spans 13 amino acids. Germline values: CDR1 SGHVS, CDR2 FQNEAQ. Written as DNA, the CDR3 is TGTGCCAGCAGCTGGGACAGGGGATATGGCTACACCTTC. Its translation is CASSWDRGYGYTF. Using reference TRBV7-8 and TRBJ1-2 for the parts outside the CDR3, the full variable domain is GAGVSQSPRYKVAKRGQDVALRCDPISGHVSLFWYQQALGQGPEFLTYFQNEAQLDKSGLPSDRFFAERPEGSVSTLKIQRTQQEDSAVYLCASSWDRGYGYTFGSGTRLTVV.

V is TRBV27 and J is TRBJ1-1, with TRBD1 matching over 7 bases. This CDR3 spans 16 amino acids. The germline CDR1 and CDR2 sequences are MNHEY and SMNVEV (reference sequence). The J segment lost 4 bases and the V segment lost 6 bases, leaving 14 bases of the junction unmatched. The CDR3 is CASSNNRGRIGTEAFF. DNA of the CDR3: TGTGCCAGCAGCAATAACAGGGGAAGAATTGGCACTGAAGCTTTCTTT.

The rearrangement joins TRBV5-4 to TRBJ1-2; D remains ambiguous. V was trimmed by 5 bases and J by 0 bases, leaving 5 bases between them. Germline values: CDR1 SGHNT, CDR2 YYREEE (reference sequence). The CDR3 sequence is 12 residues long. Written as DNA, the CDR3 is TGTGCCAGCAGTTCTCCTAACTATGGCTACACCTTC. Residues: CASSSPNYGYTF. Variable domain in full (rest from reference TRBV5-4 and TRBJ1-2): ETGVTQSPTHLIKTRGQQVTLRCSSQSGHNTVSWYQQALGQGPQFIFQYYREEENGRGNFPPRFSGLQFPNYSSELNVNALELDDSALYLCASSSPNYGYTFGSGTRLTVV.

This clone was picked up one time. The CDR3 DNA sequence: TGTGCCAGCCAGGGACTAGGGACTAATTCACCCCTCCACTTT. This sequence encodes CASQGLGTNSPLHF. J is TRBJ1-6 and V is TRBV27; TRBD1 is a possible D gene (5 bases). From germline, CDR1 is MNHEY and CDR2 SMNVEV (reference sequence). The CDR3 spans 14 residues. Trimming left V 8 bases short and J 6 bases short, with 14 bases between.

V usage is TRBV18 and J usage is TRBJ1-2; 7 bases agree with TRBD1. The CDR3 is made up of 17 amino acids. In germline, CDR1 is KGHSH, CDR2 LQKENI. The V gene end was trimmed by 3 bases and the J gene end by 2 bases; junction bases not matched to a gene: 12. CDR3: CASSPQGTGQQNYGYTF. The DNA for the CDR3 is TGTGCCAGCTCACCCCAGGGGACGGGACAGCAAAACTATGGCTACACCTTC.

The V and J genes are TRBV7-9 and TRBJ2-7, with TRBD2 matching 10 bases. Germline assignment: CDR1 SEHNR and CDR2 FQNEAQ (reference sequence). This CDR3 region has 13 residues. V shed 6 bases and J 3 bases; nucleotides not matched to a gene: 2. The CDR3 sequence is CASRSSGSYEQYF. The CDR3 DNA reads TGTGCCAGCAGATCTAGCGGGAGCTACGAGCAGTACTTC.

The chain couples TRBV6-5 to TRBJ2-2, with D perhaps matching TRBD2 (5 bases). The CDR3 runs 14 residues. Per germline, CDR1 MNHEY and CDR2 SVGAGI. With 7 bases removed from V and 2 bases from J, the gap between germline ends came to 11 bases. Here the CDR3 reads CASIYGINTGELFF. CDR3 bases: TGTGCCAGCATCTACGGGATAAACACCGGGGAGCTGTTTTTT.

The V call is TRBV2, the J call TRBJ1-4; 12 bases are shared with TRBD1. The J segment lost 8 bases and the V segment lost 4 bases, leaving 5 bases of the junction unmatched. This CDR3 has 15 amino acids. From germline, CDR1 is SNHLY and CDR2 FYNNEI. This chain's CDR3 is CASSGGTGGREKLFF. The CDR3 bases are TGTGCCAGCAGTGGTGGGACAGGGGGCAGAGAAAAACTGTTTTTT.

The rearrangement uses TRBV12-3 or TRBV12-4 and TRBJ2-5, with 8 bases lining up with TRBD1. V was clipped by 4 bases and J by 5 bases; unmatched bases: 3. The CDR3 loop spans 13 amino acids. The CDR3 here is CASSSDRAETQYF. CDR3 sequence (DNA): TGTGCCAGCAGTTCGGACAGGGCCGAGACCCAGTACTTC.

The chain is built from TRBV5-1 and TRBJ2-4; 9 positions agree with TRBD2. J lost 8 bases, V lost 4 bases, and 4 bases had no gene match. This CDR3 region has 13 residues. Germline values: CDR1 SGHRS, CDR2 YFSETQ. The CDR3 nucleotides read TGCGCCAGCAGCCAAAGCGGGGGGTACATTCAGTACTTC. It is translated as CASSQSGGYIQYF. Full variable domain (remainder filled in from reference TRBV5-1 and TRBJ2-4): KAGVTQTPRYLIKTRGQQVTLSCSPISGHRSVSWYQQTPGQGLQFLFEYFSETQRNKGNFPGRFSGRQFSNSRSEMNVSTLELGDSALYLCASSQSGGYIQYFGAGTRLSVL.

The rearrangement uses TRBV27 and TRBJ1-2; 9 nucleotides align to TRBD1. Losses at the gene ends were 1 base for V and 8 bases for J; bases not matched to a gene: 8. Germline values: CDR1 MNHEY, CDR2 SMNVEV (reference sequence). This CDR3 region has 15 residues. In nucleotides, the CDR3 is TGTGCCAGCAGTTTATGGGGACAGGGTCAGGGGGGCTACACCTTC. Protein sequence: CASSLWGQGQGGYTF.

This clone appeared a single time. The chain combines TRBV4-2 with TRBJ1-1; a weak D match, TRBD1 (6 bases). The germline V gene has CDR1 LGHNA and CDR2 YNFKEQ. The germline V and J ends were trimmed by 4 bases and 0 bases, with 18 bases remaining between them. There are 17 residues in the CDR3. CDR3 coding DNA: TGTGCCAGCAGCCGAGAACGGGGGGGCCGTTTGAACACTGAAGCTTTCTTT. Its protein product is CASSRERGGRLNTEAFF.

Comments on this clone: Its ends do not fully match the called genes, so a read error is possible. The chain combines TRBV7-7 with TRBJ2-5; 8 nucleotides match TRBD2. The length of the CDR3 is 18 residues. The germline gives CDR1 SSHAT, CDR2 FNYEAQ (reference sequence). The CDR3 spells CASSLDSGTGGPLETQYF. The CDR3 DNA reads as TGTGCTAGCAGCTTAGATTCTGGGACGGGGGGGCCGCTTGAGACCCAGTACTTC.

This chain joins TRBV25-1 and TRBJ1-4; possible D gene TRBD1, 6 bases. This CDR3 has 16 residues. V lost 1 base and J 8 bases, leaving 17 bases between the germline ends. Looked up from germline, CDR1 is MGHDK and CDR2 is SYGVNS. The CDR3 is CASSEWGGQGREKLFF. The CDR3 DNA is TGTGCCAGCAGTGAATGGGGGGGGCAGGGAAGGGAAAAACTGTTTTTT.

In regard to this clone: The same CDR3 also results from other DNA sequences found in this sample. The J gene is TRBJ1-1, the V gene TRBV3-1 (or the pseudogene TRBV3-2), with D tentatively TRBD1 (5 bases). Germline V lookup: CDR1 LGHDT, CDR2 YNNKEL (reference sequence). The ends were cut back, 4 bases at V and 1 base at J, with 7 bases in the middle. The CDR3 runs 13 residues. CDR3 bases: TGTGCCAGCAGCCGTACAGGGAACACTGAAGCTTTCTTT. This translates into CASSRTGNTEAFF.

The rearrangement joins TRBV19 to TRBJ2-7; 10 positions match TRBD2. CDR3 length: 15 amino acids. V lost 1 base to trimming and J lost 6 bases; unmatched junction nucleotides: 6. Germline CDR1 LNHDA, CDR2 SQIVND (reference sequence). Written as DNA, the CDR3 is TGTGCCAGTAGTATAGCTAGCGGGAGAATCGGCGAGCAGTACTTC. Translated: CASSIASGRIGEQYF.